The sequence of this T cell receptor (beta chain) was determined in a study of OX40 agonist ivuxolimab in advanced cancers. Some background on the complete study: Ivuxolimab was a fully human IgG2 agonistic monoclonal antibody targeting the costimulatory receptor OX40 (CD134). In the dose-escalation cohort, 65% to 85% of patients were male, and the mean age was roughly 60 years with a range of about 20 to 79. Patients were allowed to have had prior anti-PD-1, anti-PD-L1 or anti-CTLA-4 therapy, and roughly two fifths of the dose-escalation patients had been treated with checkpoint inhibitors. The paper covers the monotherapy dose-escalation part of the phase I ivuxolimab trial, which included N of about 50 patients. The point of sequencing TCRbeta in the periphery was to test whether ivuxolimab changed TCR sequence diversity and drove clonal T-cell expansion. Partial responses were achieved by three dose-escalation patients, of whom one had hepatocellular carcinoma and two had cutaneous melanoma. Intravenous ivuxolimab was administered to patients every 2 weeks at six dose levels: 0.01, 0.1, 0.3, 1.5, 3 and 10 mg/kg. Of the roughly 54 dose-escalation patients, hepatocellular carcinoma was present in about 20, melanoma in approximately 15, renal cell carcinoma in 9 and head and neck cancer in 9.

A remark on this clone: Its antigen is currently not known. Within one base of it there is no much larger clone, and no base qualities were kept.

Beyond this particular receptor, the publication reports: Which antigens the clonally expanded peripheral T cells were specific for was not determined. After ivuxolimab, CD8+ T cells had more expanded clones than CD4+ T cells on average. In partial responders in the 0.1-3.0 mg/kg groups, normalized peripheral clonal expansion was found to be among the lowest, especially among CD8+ T cells. At doses of 0.1 to 3.0 mg/kg, clonal expansion of both CD4+ and CD8+ blood T cells was observed from baseline to week 6. Low levels of normalized T-cell clonal expansion were also seen in some patients who did not respond.

The trial excluded patients who had a history of autoimmune disease or who were on systemic immunosuppression. Peripheral blood for TCR sequencing was collected from all dose cohorts at baseline, on cycle 4 day 1, and on cycle 7 day 1. Samples were obtained from an open-label, multicenter, first-in-human phase I dose-escalation trial of ivuxolimab. Adults with locally advanced or metastatic melanoma, renal cell, hepatocellular, or head and neck squamous cell carcinoma were enrolled in the trial. Before TCR sequencing, CD4+ T cells and CD8+ T cells were sorted from peripheral blood as separate populations. The germline V gene encodes CDR1 SGHNT and CDR2 YYREEE (reference sequence). V lost 3 bases and J lost 4 bases, and the count of bases not matched to a germline gene is 7. The CDR3 sequence holds 16 residues, the cysteine and phenylalanine included. Kept here is only the CDR3 DNA, which spans 48 bases and is read in frame from base 1.

Genomic DNA was extracted from sorted cells for sequencing of the TCRbeta CDR3 region. TCRbeta CDR3 regions were sequenced using the immunoSEQ Assay. The table was pulled from immuneACCESS by TCRdb, which kept in-frame rearrangements only. Such tables lose some clones; where checked, under half of the loss comes from unresolved V genes, and the rest has no known cause. This sample holds 65,000 to 70,000 clones; roughly four fifths were observed only once. The ten largest clones add up to around 1.5% of the sample. This chain joins TRBV5-4 to TRBJ2-3, with TRBD1 matching 11 junction bases. The sequence was obtained from an adult with an advanced solid tumor such as melanoma, head and neck, liver or kidney cancer. Sequenced here: CD4+ or CD8+ T cells sorted from blood, sampled in a trial of the OX40 agonist ivuxolimab. CDR3 protein: CASSSGQGASADTQYF. The bases are TGTGCCAGCAGCTCCGGACAGGGGGCTAGCGCAGATACGCAGTATTTT.